This T cell receptor beta chain was profiled in a study of shared clonotypes between healthy human individuals. Study conclusions and caveats: The study drew on few donors, limiting represented genetic and exposure-history diversity. Rarefaction demonstrated incomplete sorted-subset sequencing despite large depth.

The CDR3 totals 16 residues. Germline-derived CDR1 and CDR2 are MDHEN and SYDVKM. Trimming pared 7 bases from V and 2 bases from J, leaving 19 bases between. Repertoires were generated with immunoSEQ multiplex PCR, while TCRdb's copy carries only in-frame clones and drops some. This sample has fewer than 2.5 million clones, with 80% to 95% found just once. This clone was detected only once. Antigen specificity is unknown. The donors, all of them Caucasian adults, lived in Nashville, Tennessee. The chain has TRBV28 and TRBJ2-3, with D tentatively TRBD1 (6 bases). Sequenced sample: naive CD4+ T cells from PBMCs. Sample subset: CD45RA+ positively selected. This TCR came from a man between 18 and 29 years old in good health. Some clones in this sample may be carry-over from other donors' samples. The CDR3 spells CASTRPGAGATDTQYF. The DNA of the CDR3 is TGTGCCAGCACCCGGCCCGGCGCAGGGGCCACAGATACGCAGTATTTT.